Reported below is one T cell receptor (beta chain). The source of the sample is a study of blood T cell repertoires in COVID-19. This CDR3 region has 13 residues. The V end lost 4 bases, the J end lost 0 bases, and 6 bases lay between the germline ends. CDR1 is LGHNA and CDR2 is YSLEER in the germline V gene. Using immunoSEQ multiplex PCR, the repertoire was profiled, and TCRdb retains in-frame clones only, with some absent. This table holds approximately 210,000 clones, around 80% found once. The rearrangement joins TRBV4-3 to TRBJ1-1; unclear D gene. The sequenced sample was peripheral blood. The TCR originated in a young man with active or convalescent COVID-19. CDR3 in amino acids: CASSREMNTEAFF. DNA of the CDR3: TGCGCCAGCAGCCGGGAGATGAACACTGAAGCTTTCTTT.